The next 2 T cell receptor beta chains were all read from a single sample in a study of cytomegalovirus exposure and HLA in healthy donors. Primers included in the PCR were 60 Vbeta and 13 Jbeta primers. Sequencing used immunoSEQ multiplex PCR; TCRdb keeps in-frame clones, though not all of them. The data contain about 160,000 clones, 70% to 85% of them seen just once; the ten biggest clones take up less than 2.5%. The sequencing input was PBMCs. The receptors originated from a man aged 50-59 years in good health and CMV-seropositive.

A few counts support this clone. The chain joins TRBV6-6 to TRBJ2-7; 8 positions match TRBD2. V dropped 0 bases and J dropped 0; count of bases not matched to a gene: 1. Germline V lookup: CDR1 MNHNY, CDR2 SVGAGI (reference sequence). The CDR3 consists of 15 residues. This CDR3 is CASSYSSGVSYEQYF. CDR3 sequence (DNA): TGTGCCAGCAGTTACTCTAGCGGGGTCTCCTACGAGCAGTACTTC.

The rearrangement joins TRBV6-5 to TRBJ2-1; tentatively, D is TRBD2 (5 bases). The germline gives CDR1 MNHEY, CDR2 SVGAGI. Trimming took 7 bases from V and 0 from J, leaving 10 bases between them. The CDR3 has 14 amino acids. The CDR3 loop is CASTLGSSYNEQFF. The CDR3 bases are TGTGCCAGCACGTTAGGGAGCTCCTACAATGAGCAGTTCTTC.